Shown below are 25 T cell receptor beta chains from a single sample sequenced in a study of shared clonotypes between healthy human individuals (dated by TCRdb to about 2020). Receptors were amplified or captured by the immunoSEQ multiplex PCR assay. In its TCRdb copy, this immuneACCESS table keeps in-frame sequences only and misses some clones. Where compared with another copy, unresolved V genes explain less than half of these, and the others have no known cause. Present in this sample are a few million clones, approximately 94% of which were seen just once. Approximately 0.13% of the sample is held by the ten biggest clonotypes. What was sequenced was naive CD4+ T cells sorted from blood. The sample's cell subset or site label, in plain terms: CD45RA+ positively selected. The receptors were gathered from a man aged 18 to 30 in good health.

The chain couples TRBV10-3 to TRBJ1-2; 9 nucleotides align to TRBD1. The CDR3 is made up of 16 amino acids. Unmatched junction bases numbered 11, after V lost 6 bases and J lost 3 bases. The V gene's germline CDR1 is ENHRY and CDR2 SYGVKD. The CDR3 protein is CAISQTLRDRDYGYTF. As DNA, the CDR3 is TGTGCCATCAGCCAAACTCTCCGGGACAGGGACTATGGCTACACCTTC.

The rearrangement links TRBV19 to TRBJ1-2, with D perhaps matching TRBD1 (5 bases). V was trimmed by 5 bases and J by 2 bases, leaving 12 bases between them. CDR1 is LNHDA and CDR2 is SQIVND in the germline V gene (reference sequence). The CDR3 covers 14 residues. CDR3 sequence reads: CASSSSRENYGYTF. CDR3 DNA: TGTGCCAGTAGTTCATCCAGGGAGAACTATGGCTACACCTTC.

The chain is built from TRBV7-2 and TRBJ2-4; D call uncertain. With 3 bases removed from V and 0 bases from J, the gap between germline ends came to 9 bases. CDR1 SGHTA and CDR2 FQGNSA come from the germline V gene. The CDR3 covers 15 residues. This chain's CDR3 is CASSFEGIAKNIQYF. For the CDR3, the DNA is TGTGCCAGCAGCTTCGAAGGGATAGCCAAAAACATTCAGTACTTC.

CDR3 protein: CASSEGTPRGHNYGYTF. Here the CDR3 DNA reads TGTGCCAGCAGTGAAGGAACCCCCAGGGGGCATAACTATGGCTACACCTTC. The chain combines TRBV6-1 with TRBJ1-2, with TRBD1 identical over 8 bases. The germline V gene has CDR1 MNHNS and CDR2 SASEGT. CDR3 length equals 17 residues. Losses at the gene ends were 1 base for V and 1 base for J; bases not matched to a gene: 8.

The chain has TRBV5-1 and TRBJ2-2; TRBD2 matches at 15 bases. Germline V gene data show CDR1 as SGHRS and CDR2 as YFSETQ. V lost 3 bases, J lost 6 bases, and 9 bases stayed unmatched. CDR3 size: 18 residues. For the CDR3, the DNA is TGCGCCAGCAGCTCCGGTGGACTAGCGGGGGGGAAGGCCGGGGAGCTGTTTTTT. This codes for CASSSGGLAGGKAGELFF.

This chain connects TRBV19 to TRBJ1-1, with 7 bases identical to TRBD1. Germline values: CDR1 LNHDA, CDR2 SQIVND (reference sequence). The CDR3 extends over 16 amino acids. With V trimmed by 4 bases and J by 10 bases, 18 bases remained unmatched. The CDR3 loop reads CASSRPQDRDRRRAFF. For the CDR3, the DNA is TGTGCCAGTAGTAGACCCCAAGACAGGGATCGCCGGCGAGCTTTCTTT.

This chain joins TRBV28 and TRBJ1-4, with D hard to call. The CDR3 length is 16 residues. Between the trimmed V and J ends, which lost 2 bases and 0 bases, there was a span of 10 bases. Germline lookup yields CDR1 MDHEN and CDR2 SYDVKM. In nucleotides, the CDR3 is TGTGCCAGCAGTTTACTGGGTTCTGCAACTAATGAAAAACTGTTTTTT. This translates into CASSLLGSATNEKLFF.

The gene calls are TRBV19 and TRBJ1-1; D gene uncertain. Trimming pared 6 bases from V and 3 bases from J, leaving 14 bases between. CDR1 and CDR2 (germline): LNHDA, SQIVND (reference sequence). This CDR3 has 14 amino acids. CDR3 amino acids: CASSLGPGYTEAFF. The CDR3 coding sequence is TGTGCCAGTAGCCTAGGTCCGGGATACACTGAAGCTTTCTTT.

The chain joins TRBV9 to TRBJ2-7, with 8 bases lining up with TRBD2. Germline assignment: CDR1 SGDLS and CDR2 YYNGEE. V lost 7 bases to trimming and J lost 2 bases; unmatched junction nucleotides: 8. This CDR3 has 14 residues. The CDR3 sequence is CASSPGSGAYEQYF. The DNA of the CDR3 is TGTGCCAGCTCCCCGGGTAGCGGGGCCTACGAGCAGTACTTC.

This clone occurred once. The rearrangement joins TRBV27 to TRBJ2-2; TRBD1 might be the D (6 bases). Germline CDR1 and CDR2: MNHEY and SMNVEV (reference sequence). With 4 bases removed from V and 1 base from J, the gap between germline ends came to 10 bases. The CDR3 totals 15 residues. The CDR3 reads CASSSLDRNTGELFF. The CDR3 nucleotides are TGTGCCAGCAGTTCACTGGACAGGAACACCGGGGAGCTGTTTTTT.

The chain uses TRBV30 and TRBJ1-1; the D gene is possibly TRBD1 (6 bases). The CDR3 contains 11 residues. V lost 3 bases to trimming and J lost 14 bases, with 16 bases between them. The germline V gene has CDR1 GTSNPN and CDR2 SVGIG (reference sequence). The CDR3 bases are TGTGCCTGGAGGGGATACAGGGAGCTCTTCTTT. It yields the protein CAWRGYRELFF.

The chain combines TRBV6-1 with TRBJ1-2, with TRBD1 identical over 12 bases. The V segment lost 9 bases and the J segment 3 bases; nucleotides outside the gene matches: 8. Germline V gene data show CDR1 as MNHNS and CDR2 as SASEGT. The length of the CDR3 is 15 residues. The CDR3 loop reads CASCSGQGADYGYTF. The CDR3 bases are TGTGCCAGTTGTTCGGGACAGGGGGCCGACTATGGCTACACCTTC.

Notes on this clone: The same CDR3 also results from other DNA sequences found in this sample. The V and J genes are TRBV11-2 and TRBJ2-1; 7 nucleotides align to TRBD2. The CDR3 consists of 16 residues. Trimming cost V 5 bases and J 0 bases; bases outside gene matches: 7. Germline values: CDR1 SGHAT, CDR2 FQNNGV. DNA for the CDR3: TGTGCCAGCAGCCTACTTCGCGGGAGCTCCTACAATGAGCAGTTCTTC. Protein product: CASSLLRGSSYNEQFF.

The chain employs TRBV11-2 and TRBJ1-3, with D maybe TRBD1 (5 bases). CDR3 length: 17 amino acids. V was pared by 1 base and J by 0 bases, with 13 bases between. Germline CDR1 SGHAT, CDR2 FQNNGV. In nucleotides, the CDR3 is TGTGCCAGCAGCTTAGGAAGGGTCGGGACCTCTGGAAACACCATATATTTT. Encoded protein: CASSLGRVGTSGNTIYF.

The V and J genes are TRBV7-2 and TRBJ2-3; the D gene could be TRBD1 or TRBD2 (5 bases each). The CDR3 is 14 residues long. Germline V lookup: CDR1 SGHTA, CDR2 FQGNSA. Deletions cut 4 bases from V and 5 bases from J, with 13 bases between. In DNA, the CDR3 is TGTGCCAGCAGCTCAGGGAGAGCCCAAGATACGCAGTATTTT. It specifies CASSSGRAQDTQYF.

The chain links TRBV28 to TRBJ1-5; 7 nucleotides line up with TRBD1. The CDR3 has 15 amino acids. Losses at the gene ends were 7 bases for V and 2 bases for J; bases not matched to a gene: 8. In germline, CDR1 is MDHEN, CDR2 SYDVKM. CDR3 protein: CASKGRGLGNQPQHF. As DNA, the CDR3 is TGTGCCAGCAAAGGGAGGGGGCTCGGCAATCAGCCCCAGCATTTT.

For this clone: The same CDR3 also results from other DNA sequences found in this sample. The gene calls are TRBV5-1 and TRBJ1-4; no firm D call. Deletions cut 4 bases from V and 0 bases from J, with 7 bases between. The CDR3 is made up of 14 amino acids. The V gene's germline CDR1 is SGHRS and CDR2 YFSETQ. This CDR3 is CASSLGTTNEKLFF. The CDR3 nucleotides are TGCGCCAGCAGCCTCGGGACAACTAATGAAAAACTGTTTTTT. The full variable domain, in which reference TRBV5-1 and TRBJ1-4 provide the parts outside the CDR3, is KAGVTQTPRYLIKTRGQQVTLSCSPISGHRSVSWYQQTPGQGLQFLFEYFSETQRNKGNFPGRFSGRQFSNSRSEMNVSTLELGDSALYLCASSLGTTNEKLFFGSGTQLSVL.

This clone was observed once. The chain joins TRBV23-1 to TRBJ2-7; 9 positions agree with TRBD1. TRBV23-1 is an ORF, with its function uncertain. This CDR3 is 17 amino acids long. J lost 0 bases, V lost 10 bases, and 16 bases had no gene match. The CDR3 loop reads CAIPEDRGGAASYEQYF. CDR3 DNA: TGCGCCATACCGGAGGACAGGGGCGGGGCGGCCTCCTACGAGCAGTACTTC.

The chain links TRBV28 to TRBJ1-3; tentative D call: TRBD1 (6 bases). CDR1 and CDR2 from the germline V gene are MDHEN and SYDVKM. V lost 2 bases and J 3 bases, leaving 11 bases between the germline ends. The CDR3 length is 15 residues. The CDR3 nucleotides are TGTGCCAGCAGTTTAGGGGGCGGAGGTGGAAACACCATATATTTT. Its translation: CASSLGGGGGNTIYF. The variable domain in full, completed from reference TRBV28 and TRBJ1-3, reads DVKVTQSSRYLVKRTGEKVFLECVQDMDHENMFWYRQDPGLGLRLIYFSYDVKMKEKGDIPEGYSVSREKKERFSLILESASTNQTSMYLCASSLGGGGGNTIYFGEGSWLTVV.

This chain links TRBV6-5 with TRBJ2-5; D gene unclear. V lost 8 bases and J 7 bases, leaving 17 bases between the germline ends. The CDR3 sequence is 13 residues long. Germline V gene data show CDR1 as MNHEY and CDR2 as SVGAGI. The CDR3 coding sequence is TGTGCCAGCGGAAAAGGTCTAAGGTGGACCCAGTACTTC. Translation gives CASGKGLRWTQYF.

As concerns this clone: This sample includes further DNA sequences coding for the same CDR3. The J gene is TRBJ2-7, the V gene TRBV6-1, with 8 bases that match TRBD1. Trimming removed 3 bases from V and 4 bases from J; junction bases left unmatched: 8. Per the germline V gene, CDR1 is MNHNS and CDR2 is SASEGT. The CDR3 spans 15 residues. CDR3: CASSEAGTGGYEQYF. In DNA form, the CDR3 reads TGTGCCAGCAGTGAGGCAGGGACAGGAGGGTACGAGCAGTACTTC.

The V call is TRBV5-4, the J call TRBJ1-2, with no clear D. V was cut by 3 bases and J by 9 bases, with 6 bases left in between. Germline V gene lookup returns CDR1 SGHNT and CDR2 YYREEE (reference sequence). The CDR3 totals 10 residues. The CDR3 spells CASSSPCYTF. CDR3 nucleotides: TGTGCCAGCAGCTCACCCTGCTACACCTTC.

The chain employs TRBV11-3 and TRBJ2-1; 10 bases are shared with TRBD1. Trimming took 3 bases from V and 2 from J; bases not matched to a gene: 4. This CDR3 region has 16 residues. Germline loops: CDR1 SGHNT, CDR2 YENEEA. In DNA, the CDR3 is TGTGCCAGCAGCTTCCAGGGGACAGGGGCCTACAATGAGCAGTTCTTC. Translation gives CASSFQGTGAYNEQFF.

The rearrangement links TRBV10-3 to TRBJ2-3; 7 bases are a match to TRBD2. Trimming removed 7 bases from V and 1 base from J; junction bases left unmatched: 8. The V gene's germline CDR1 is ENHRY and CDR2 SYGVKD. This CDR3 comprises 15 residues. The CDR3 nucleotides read TGTGCCATCACCCAAAGCGGGGCGGGCACAGATACGCAGTATTTT. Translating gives CAITQSGAGTDTQYF.

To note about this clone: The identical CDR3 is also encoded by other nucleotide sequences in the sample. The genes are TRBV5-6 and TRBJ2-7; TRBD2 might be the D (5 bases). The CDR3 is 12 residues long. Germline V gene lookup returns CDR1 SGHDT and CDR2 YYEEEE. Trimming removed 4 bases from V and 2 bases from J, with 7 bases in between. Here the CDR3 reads CASSLAPYEQYF. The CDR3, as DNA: TGTGCCAGCAGCCTAGCCCCCTACGAGCAGTACTTC.